This T cell receptor beta chain was identified in a study of blood T cell repertoires in COVID-19. Study overall: Collection of acute and convalescent COVID-19 samples took place in the United States, Italy and Spain. PBMCs, B-cell-depleted T cells, or T cells provided the cDNA or gDNA that made up the material.

Original handling: The authors estimated nucleated cell counts from reference gene primer amplification. TCRdb's table, derived via immunoSEQ multiplex PCR, lists solely in-frame clones and lacks some. Clone size and V and J calls were adopted from that table, with D and trimming inferred from the DNA. The sample contains roughly 380,000 clones, 85% of which appear only once. This CDR3 has 15 amino acids. The germline V and J ends were trimmed by 3 bases and 0 bases, with 9 bases remaining between them. The germline CDR1 and CDR2 sequences are KGHSH and LQKENI. The chain has TRBV18 and TRBJ1-5; possible D gene TRBD1, 5 bases. Input material: peripheral blood. The clonotype originates from a young woman with acute or convalescent COVID-19. CDR3 in DNA: TGTGCCAGCTCACCGGGGCAGTATAGCAATCAGCCCCAGCATTTT. As protein: CASSPGQYSNQPQHF.